This T cell receptor beta chain was captured by sequencing in a study of cytomegalovirus exposure and HLA in healthy donors. The CDR3 covers 15 residues. CDR1 and CDR2 from the germline V gene are SGHTA and FQGTGA. Trimming pared 1 base from V and 5 bases from J, leaving 14 bases between. A word on this clone: Its specificity is unknown.

It was the approximately 130-subject validation cohort, separate from the approximately 620-subject first cohort, to which the donors belonged. Study conclusions and caveats: The study listed roughly 160 cytomegalovirus-associated TCR beta chains.

Clones were sequenced by immunoSEQ multiplex PCR, and TCRdb holds only the in-frame ones, with some missing. The data contain over 60,000 clones, approximately 93% of them singletons. The sample taken for sequencing was PBMCs. The sequence came from a man younger than 30 in good health and CMV-seropositive. This chain links TRBV7-3 with TRBJ1-1; D is uncertain. In nucleotides, the CDR3 is TGTGCCAGCAGCTTAAGGGCAGGTGATGGGACTGAAGCTTTCTTT. It translates to CASSLRAGDGTEAFF. The full variable domain, rest sourced from reference TRBV7-3 and TRBJ1-1, is GAGVSQTPSNKVTEKGKYVELRCDPISGHTALYWYRQSLGQGPEFLIYFQGTGAADDSGLPNDRFFAVRPEGSVSTLKIQRTERGDSAVYLCASSLRAGDGTEAFFGQGTRLTVV.